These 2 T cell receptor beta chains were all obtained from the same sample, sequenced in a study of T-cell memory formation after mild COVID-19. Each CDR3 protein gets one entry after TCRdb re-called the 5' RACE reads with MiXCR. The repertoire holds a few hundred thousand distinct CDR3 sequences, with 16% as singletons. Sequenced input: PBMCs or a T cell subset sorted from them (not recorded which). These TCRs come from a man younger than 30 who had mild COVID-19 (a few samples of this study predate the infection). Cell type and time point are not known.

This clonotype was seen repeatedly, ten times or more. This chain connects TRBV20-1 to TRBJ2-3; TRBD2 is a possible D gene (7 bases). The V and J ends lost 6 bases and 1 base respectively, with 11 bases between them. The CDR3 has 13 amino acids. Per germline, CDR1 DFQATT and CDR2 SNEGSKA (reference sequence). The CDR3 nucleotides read TGCAGTGCAGGGGGGGGTGGCACAGATACGCAGTATTTT. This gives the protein CSAGGGGTDTQYF.

Here the CDR3 DNA reads TGTGCCAGCAGTTCGCTAGCGGGGGTTTCCTACAATGAGCAGTTCTTC. The encoded protein is CASSSLAGVSYNEQFF. The genes are TRBV6-2 or TRBV6-3 and TRBJ2-1; 10 bases are a match to TRBD2. The V and J ends lost 4 bases and 1 base, in that order; junction bases with no gene match: 4. This CDR3 is 16 amino acids long. Germline loops: CDR1 MNHEY, CDR2 SVGEGT.